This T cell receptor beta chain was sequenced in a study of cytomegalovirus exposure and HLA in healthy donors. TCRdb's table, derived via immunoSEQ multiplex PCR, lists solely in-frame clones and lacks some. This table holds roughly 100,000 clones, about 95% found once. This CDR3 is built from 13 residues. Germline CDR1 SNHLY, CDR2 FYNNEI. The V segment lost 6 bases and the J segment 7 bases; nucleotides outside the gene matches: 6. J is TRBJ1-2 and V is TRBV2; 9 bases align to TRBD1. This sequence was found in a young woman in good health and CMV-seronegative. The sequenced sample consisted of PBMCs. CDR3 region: CASRGQGIAGYTF. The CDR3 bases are TGTGCCAGCAGGGGACAGGGTATAGCTGGCTACACCTTC.